A selection of T cell receptor beta chains follows, all from one sample in a study of blood T cell repertoires in COVID-19. Sequenced by immunoSEQ multiplex PCR; TCRdb stores in-frame clones only, minus some. The sample includes roughly 100,000 clones, about 76% seen only once; the top ten take just under 20%. Sequenced sample: peripheral blood. These receptors originate from a woman in her seventies with acute or convalescent COVID-19. Both conserved end residues are part of each CDR3. A D gene is named only where the DNA matches it firmly. Clone size is not always given. Where it is, it says once, few, many or a class for expanded clones.

clone_size d_call cdr3_length j_call v_call cdr3_nt cdr3_aa
. . 13 TRBJ1-1 TRBV29-1 TGCAGCGTACTAAGTGGGGCGAACACTGAAGCTTTCTTT CSVLSGANTEAFF
. TRBD1 14 TRBJ1-5 TRBV29-1 TGCAGCGTTGGACAGGGTAATAGCAATCAGCCCCAGCATTTT CSVGQGNSNQPQHF
. TRBD2 17 TRBJ2-5 TRBV30 TGTGCCTGCCTGCCGGGACTAGCGGGGGGGGGAGGCGAGACCCAGTACTTC CACLPGLAGGGGETQYF
few TRBD1 16 TRBJ1-1 TRBV7-8 TGTGCCAGCAGCCAACAGAGGACAGGGGTCGGCACTGAAGCTTTCTTT CASSQQRTGVGTEAFF
. . 15 TRBJ2-6 TRBV10-1 TGCGCCAGCAGCCCAGGGGGGACTGGGGCCAACGTCCTGACTTTC CASSPGGTGANVLTF
. TRBD1 12 TRBJ1-2 TRBV7-2 TGTGCCAGCAGCCGGACAGGGGTCGGCTACACCTTC CASSRTGVGYTF
. . 14 TRBJ1-2 TRBV28 TGTGCCAGCAGTTTCGGACAGCACCGCTATGGCTACACCTTC CASSFGQHRYGYTF
. . 13 TRBJ1-2 TRBV28 TGTGCCACGGATCAGCGGGGAGGCTATGGCTACACCTTC CATDQRGGYGYTF
. TRBD1 13 TRBJ1-1 TRBV6-5 TGTGCCAGCAGTCTAACAGGGGTCACTGAAGCTTTCTTT CASSLTGVTEAFF
once . 15 TRBJ2-7 TRBV29-1 TGCAGCGTTGAAGGAGGACTGGGGAATACCTACGAGCAGTACTTC CSVEGGLGNTYEQYF
. TRBD1 15 TRBJ2-7 TRBV30 TGTGCCTGGAGCGTTGGACAGGCGGCTTCCTACGAGCAGTACTTC CAWSVGQAASYEQYF
. . 14 TRBJ2-1 TRBV10-1 TGCGCCAGCAAGCGAGGTACGGAAGACAATGAGCAGTTCTTC CASKRGTEDNEQFF
. . 17 TRBJ2-3 TRBV27 TGTGCCAGCAGAAAATCAGGGTGGCTGATGGGCACAGATACGCAGTATTTT CASRKSGWLMGTDTQYF
. TRBD2 16 TRBJ2-1 TRBV13 TGTGCCAGCAGCACTAAACTAGCGGGGGATTACAATGAGCAGTTCTTC CASSTKLAGDYNEQFF
. . 18 TRBJ1-2 TRBV10-3 TGTGCCATCAGTGCGAGTAAGCGGGGGGGACAAGCTAACTATGGCTACACCTTC CAISASKRGGQANYGYTF
. . 15 TRBJ1-5 TRBV19 TGTGCCAGTAGTATTAGGCAGGGTAGGGCTCAGCCCCAGCATTTT CASSIRQGRAQPQHF
. TRBD1 16 TRBJ2-6 TRBV7-2 TGTGCCAGCAGCGATATGACAGGGCCTGGGGCCAACGTCCTGACTTTC CASSDMTGPGANVLTF
. TRBD2 15 TRBJ2-1 TRBV9 TGTGCCAGCAGCGTAGTAACTAGCGGGCGGAATGAGCAGTTCTTC CASSVVTSGRNEQFF
. . 13 TRBJ2-5 TRBV10-3 TGTGCCATCAGTGGGACTGCGGCTGAGACCCAGTACTTC CAISGTAAETQYF
. TRBD2 19 TRBJ2-1 TRBV3-1/TRBV3-2 TGTGCCAGCAGCCAAGGGGCCCGACTAGCGGGGGGGCGTTTGAATGAGCAGTTCTTC CASSQGARLAGGRLNEQFF
. . 12 TRBJ1-2 TRBV12-3/TRBV12-4 TGTGCCAGCAGACGGGACATCGTCGACTACACCTTC CASRRDIVDYTF
few TRBD2 15 TRBJ2-2 TRBV5-1 TGCGCCAGCAGCGATGCGGCGGGGGAGACCGGGGAGCTGTTTTTT CASSDAAGETGELFF
. TRBD1 15 TRBJ1-1 TRBV28 TGTGCCAGCAGTGTCCTGTCCGGGACAGGGCGGGAGGCTTTCTTT CASSVLSGTGREAFF
. TRBD2 15 TRBJ2-3 TRBV6-6 TGTGCCAGCAGCCCGACTAGCGGGGGCACAGATACGCAGTATTTT CASSPTSGGTDTQYF
once . 11 TRBJ2-7 TRBV18 TGTGCCAGCTCAGAGGACTACGAGCAGTACTTC CASSEDYEQYF
. . 20 TRBJ2-7 TRBV21-1 TGTGCCAGCAGCAAACTTGACCTATCCCGGGCCGCGGGAACTTTCAGTGGGCAGTACTTC CASSKLDLSRAAGTFSGQYF
few . 13 TRBJ1-1 TRBV30 TGTGCCTGGAGTAGTCAGATGAACACTGAAGCTTTCTTT CAWSSQMNTEAFF
. TRBD2 15 TRBJ2-3 TRBV7-2 TGTGCCAGCAGCTTAGACGGGGGGGGCACAGATACGCAGTATTTT CASSLDGGGTDTQYF
few . 14 TRBJ1-3 TRBV10-3 TGTGCCATCAGCACAAGCGGACAGGGAAACACCATATATTTT CAISTSGQGNTIYF
. . 12 TRBJ2-3 TRBV29-1 TGCAGCGTGGGACAAAGCACAGATACGCAGTATTTT CSVGQSTDTQYF
. . 17 TRBJ2-2 TRBV5-1 TGCGCCAGCAGGAGTAGCGGTACATCCCTGAACACCGGGGAGCTGTTTTTT CASRSSGTSLNTGELFF
. . 14 TRBJ2-5 TRBV5-1 TGCGCCAGCAGCTTGAGGCAGGGCGAAGAGACCCAGTACTTC CASSLRQGEETQYF
few . 13 TRBJ2-2 TRBV24-1 TGTGCCACCAGTGATTCAGGGTTCGGGGAGCTGTTTTTT CATSDSGFGELFF
. TRBD1 19 TRBJ1-1 TRBV27 TGTGCCAGCAGTTTGGGGCAGGGGGCTTATTATGGTGAGAACACTGAAGCTTTCTTT CASSLGQGAYYGENTEAFF
. . 14 TRBJ1-5 TRBV28 TGTGCCAGCAGTTTCCGGGGGGTCAATCAGCCCCAGCATTTT CASSFRGVNQPQHF
many TRBD2 16 TRBJ2-5 TRBV6-1 TGTGCCAGCAGTGAAGCGTGGCCTAGCGGCCACGGGACCCAGTACTTC CASSEAWPSGHGTQYF